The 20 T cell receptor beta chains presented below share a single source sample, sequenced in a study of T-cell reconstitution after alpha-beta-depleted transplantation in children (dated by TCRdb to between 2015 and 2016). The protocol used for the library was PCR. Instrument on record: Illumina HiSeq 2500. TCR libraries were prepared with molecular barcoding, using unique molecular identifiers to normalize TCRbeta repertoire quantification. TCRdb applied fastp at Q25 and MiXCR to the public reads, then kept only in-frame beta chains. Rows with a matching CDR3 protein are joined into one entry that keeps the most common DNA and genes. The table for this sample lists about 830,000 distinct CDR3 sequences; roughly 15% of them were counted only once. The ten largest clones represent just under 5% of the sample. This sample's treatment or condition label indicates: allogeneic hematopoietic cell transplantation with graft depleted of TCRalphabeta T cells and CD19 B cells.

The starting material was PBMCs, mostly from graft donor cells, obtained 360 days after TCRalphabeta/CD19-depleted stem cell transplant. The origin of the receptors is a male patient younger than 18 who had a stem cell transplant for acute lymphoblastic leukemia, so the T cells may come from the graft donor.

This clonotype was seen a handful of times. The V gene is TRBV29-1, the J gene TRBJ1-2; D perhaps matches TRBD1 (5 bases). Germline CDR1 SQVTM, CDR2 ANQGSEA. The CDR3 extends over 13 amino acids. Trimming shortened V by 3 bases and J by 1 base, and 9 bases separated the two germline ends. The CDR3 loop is CSVETVLNYGYTF. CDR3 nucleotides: TGCAGCGTTGAGACAGTTCTTAACTATGGCTACACCTTC.

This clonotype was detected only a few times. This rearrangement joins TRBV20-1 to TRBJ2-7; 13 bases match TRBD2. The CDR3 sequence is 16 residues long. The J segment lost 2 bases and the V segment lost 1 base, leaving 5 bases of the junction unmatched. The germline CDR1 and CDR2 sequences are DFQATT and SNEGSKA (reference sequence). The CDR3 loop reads CSARGTSGRGTYEQYF. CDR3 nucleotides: TGCAGTGCTAGAGGGACTAGCGGGAGAGGAACCTACGAGCAGTACTTC.

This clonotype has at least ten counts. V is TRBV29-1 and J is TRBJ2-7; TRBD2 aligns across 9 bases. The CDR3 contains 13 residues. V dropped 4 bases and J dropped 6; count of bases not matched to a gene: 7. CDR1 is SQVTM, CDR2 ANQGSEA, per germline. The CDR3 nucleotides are TGCAGCGTTGTAGGTCTAGCGGGATCCGAGCAGTACTTC. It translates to CSVVGLAGSEQYF.

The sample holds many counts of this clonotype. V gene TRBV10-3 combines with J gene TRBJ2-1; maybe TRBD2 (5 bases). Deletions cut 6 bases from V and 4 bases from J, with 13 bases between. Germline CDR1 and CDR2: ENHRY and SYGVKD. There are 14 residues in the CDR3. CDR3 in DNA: TGTGCCATCAGCGACGTCGGGAAGTACAATGAGCAGTTCTTC. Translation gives CAISDVGKYNEQFF.

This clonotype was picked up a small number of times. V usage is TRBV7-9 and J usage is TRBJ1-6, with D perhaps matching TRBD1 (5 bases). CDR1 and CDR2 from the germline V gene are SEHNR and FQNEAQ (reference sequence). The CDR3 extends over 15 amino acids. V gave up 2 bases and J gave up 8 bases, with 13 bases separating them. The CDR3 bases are TGTGCCAGCAGCTTACGGGACGGATACTATTCACCCCTCCACTTT. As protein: CASSLRDGYYSPLHF.

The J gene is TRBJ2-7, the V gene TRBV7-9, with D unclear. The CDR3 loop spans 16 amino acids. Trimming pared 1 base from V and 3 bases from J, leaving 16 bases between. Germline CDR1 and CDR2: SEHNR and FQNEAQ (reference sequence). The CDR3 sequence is CASSLVSVWSHYEQYF. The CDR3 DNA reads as TGTGCCAGCAGCTTAGTCTCAGTTTGGTCCCACTACGAGCAGTACTTC.

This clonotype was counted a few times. The CDR3 spells CASSPQGGAYEQYF. Here the CDR3 DNA reads TGCGCCAGCAGCCCGCAAGGGGGTGCCTACGAGCAGTACTTC. The V call is TRBV4-1, the J call TRBJ2-7, with D possibly TRBD1 on 6 matching bases. Germline V CDR1 and CDR2: MGHRA, YSYEKL. The CDR3 extends over 14 amino acids. Trimming shortened V by 4 bases and J by 2 bases, and 12 bases separated the two germline ends.

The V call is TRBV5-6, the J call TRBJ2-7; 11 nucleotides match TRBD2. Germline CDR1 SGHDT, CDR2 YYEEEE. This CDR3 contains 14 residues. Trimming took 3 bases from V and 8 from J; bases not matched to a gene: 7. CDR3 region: CASSWSSGRNKQYF. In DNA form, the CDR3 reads TGTGCCAGCAGCTGGTCTAGCGGGAGGAATAAGCAGTACTTC.

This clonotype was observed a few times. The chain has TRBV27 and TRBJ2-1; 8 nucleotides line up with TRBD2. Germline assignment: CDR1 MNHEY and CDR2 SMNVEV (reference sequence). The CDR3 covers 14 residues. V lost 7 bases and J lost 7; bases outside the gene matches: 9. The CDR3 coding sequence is TGTGCCAGCACCGGGGGGGCCCGAAGGAATGAGCAGTTCTTC. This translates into CASTGGARRNEQFF.

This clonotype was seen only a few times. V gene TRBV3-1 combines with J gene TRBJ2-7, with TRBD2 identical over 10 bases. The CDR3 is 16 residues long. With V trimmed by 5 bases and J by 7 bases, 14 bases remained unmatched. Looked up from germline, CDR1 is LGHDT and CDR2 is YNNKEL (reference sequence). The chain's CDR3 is CASSAVLRLAGAEQYF. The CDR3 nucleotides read TGTGCCAGCAGCGCTGTCCTCAGGCTAGCGGGAGCGGAGCAGTACTTC.

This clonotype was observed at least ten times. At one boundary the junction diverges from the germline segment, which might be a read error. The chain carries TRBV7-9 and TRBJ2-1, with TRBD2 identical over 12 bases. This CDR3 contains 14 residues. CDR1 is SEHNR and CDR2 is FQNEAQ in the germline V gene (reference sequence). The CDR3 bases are TGTGCCAGCAGCCTAGCGGGAGGGGTAAATGAGCAGTTCTTC. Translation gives CASSLAGGVNEQFF.

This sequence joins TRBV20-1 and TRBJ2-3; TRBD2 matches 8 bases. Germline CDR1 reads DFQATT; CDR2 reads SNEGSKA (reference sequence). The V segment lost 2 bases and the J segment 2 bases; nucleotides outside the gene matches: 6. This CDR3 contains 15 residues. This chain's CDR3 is CSARPIGRATDTQYF. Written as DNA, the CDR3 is TGCAGTGCTAGACCAATCGGGAGGGCCACAGATACGCAGTATTTT.

CDR3 in amino acids: CASSNGQGTGELFF. The CDR3 nucleotides read TGTGCCAGCAGTAATGGACAGGGCACCGGGGAGCTGTTTTTT. The chain joins TRBV12-3 or TRBV12-4 to TRBJ2-2; 8 nucleotides line up with TRBD1. V shed 5 bases, J shed 4 bases, and the junction held 3 bases outside the gene matches. CDR3 length: 14 residues.

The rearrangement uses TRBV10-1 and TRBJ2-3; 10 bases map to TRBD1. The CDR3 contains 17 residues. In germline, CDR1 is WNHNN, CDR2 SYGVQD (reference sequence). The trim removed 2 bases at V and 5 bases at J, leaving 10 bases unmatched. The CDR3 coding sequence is TGCGCCAGCAGTGAGAATTATGGGACAGGGGTGAAAGATACGCAGTATTTT. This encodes CASSENYGTGVKDTQYF.

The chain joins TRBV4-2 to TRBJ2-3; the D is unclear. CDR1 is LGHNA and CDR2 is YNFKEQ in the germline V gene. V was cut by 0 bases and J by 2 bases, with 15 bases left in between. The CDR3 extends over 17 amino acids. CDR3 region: CASSQDTVAISTDTQYF. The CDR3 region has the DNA TGTGCCAGCAGCCAAGATACGGTCGCAATCTCCACAGATACGCAGTATTTT.

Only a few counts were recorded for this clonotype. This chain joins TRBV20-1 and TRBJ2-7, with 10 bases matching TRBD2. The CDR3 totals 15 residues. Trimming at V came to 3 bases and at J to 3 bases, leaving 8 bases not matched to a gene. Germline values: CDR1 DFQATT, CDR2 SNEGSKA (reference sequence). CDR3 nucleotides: TGCAGTGCTAGTGGTAGCGGGAGGACGTTCTACGAGCAGTACTTC. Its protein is CSASGSGRTFYEQYF.

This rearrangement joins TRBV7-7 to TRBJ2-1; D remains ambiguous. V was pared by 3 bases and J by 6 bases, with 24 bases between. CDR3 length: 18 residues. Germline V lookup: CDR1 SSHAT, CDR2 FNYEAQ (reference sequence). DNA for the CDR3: TGTGCCAGCAGCTTGTATGGGCGCCTGGCAGGACGGAGCAATGAGCAGTTCTTC. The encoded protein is CASSLYGRLAGRSNEQFF.

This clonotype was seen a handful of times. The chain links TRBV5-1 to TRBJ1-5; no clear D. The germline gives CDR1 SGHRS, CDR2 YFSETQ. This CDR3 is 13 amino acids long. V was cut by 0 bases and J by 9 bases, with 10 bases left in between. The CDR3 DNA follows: TGCGCCAGCAGCTTGGGCGGGTACGGGCCCCAGCATTTT. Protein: CASSLGGYGPQHF.

CDR3 sequence: CSALSQTSGRPNEQFF. CDR3 nucleotide sequence: TGCAGTGCCCTCAGCCAGACTAGCGGGAGGCCCAATGAGCAGTTCTTC. The chain couples TRBV20-1 to TRBJ2-1; TRBD2 matches at 13 bases. The V gene's germline CDR1 is DFQATT and CDR2 SNEGSKA (reference sequence). V was clipped by 6 bases and J by 6 bases; unmatched bases: 11. The CDR3 spans 16 residues.

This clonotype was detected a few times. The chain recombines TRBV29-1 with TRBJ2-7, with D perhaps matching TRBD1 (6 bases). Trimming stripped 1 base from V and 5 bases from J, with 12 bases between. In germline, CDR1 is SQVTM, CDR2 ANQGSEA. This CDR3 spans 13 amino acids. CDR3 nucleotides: TGCAGCGTTGAAGTCACAGGGATCCACGAGCAGTACTTC. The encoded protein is CSVEVTGIHEQYF.